The 10 T cell receptor beta chains given below trace back to one sample, sequenced in a study of tumor and adjacent non-tumor tissue in lung cancer. The library came from three nested PCR rounds adapted from ARM-PCR protocols. TCRdb analysed the multiplex PCR reads with MiXCR anew, one entry per CDR3 protein. The table lists tens of thousands of distinct CDR3 sequences, about 60% of them singletons, with 20% to 25% in the top ten. The template was RNA from unsorted bulk tissue. Sequenced: lung tumor tissue. Receptors were obtained from a man aged 50 to 60 with non-small cell lung cancer.

About this clonotype itself: A much larger clone sits a single nucleotide away, making a read error possible. This chain links TRBV6-6 with TRBJ2-6; D gene unclear. The V and J ends lost 4 bases and 3 bases respectively, with 10 bases between them. CDR3 length: 15 amino acids. Germline V gene sequence: CDR1 MNHNY, CDR2 SVGAGI (reference sequence). The CDR3: CASSFRVNGANVLTF. DNA for the CDR3: TGTGCCAGCAGTTTTCGAGTGAATGGGGCCAACGTCCTGACTTTC.

With respect to this clonotype: An end of the junction does not agree with germline; a read error may underlie this. The chain is built from TRBV5-1 and TRBJ2-3; TRBD1 aligns across 9 bases. Germline lookup yields CDR1 SGHRS and CDR2 YFSETQ. CDR3 length equals 16 residues. CDR3 amino acids: CVSSPEQGARTDTQYF. CDR3 bases: TGCGTCAGTAGCCCGGAACAGGGGGCCCGCACAGACACGCAGTATTTT.

This clonotype turned up a few times. This could be a read error, since a much larger clone is one nucleotide away. The chain links TRBV10-3 to TRBJ2-5; TRBD2 matches at 8 bases. Trimming at V came to 7 bases and at J to 5 bases, leaving 9 bases not matched to a gene. Germline assignment: CDR1 ENHRY and CDR2 SYGVKD. CDR3 length: 14 residues. The CDR3 bases are TGTGCCATCAAGGCTAGCGGGCGGGCGGAGACCCAGTACTTC. Translated: CAIKASGRAETQYF.

Remarks on this clonotype: Likely a read error: the CDR3 ends without its conserved phenylalanine or tryptophan. The V call is TRBV5-1, the J call TRBJ1-5, with no clear D. The germline gives CDR1 SGHRS, CDR2 YFSETQ. The CDR3 covers 13 residues. DNA of the CDR3: TGCCCCAGCAGCTTGAGCTGGGATCAGCCCCAGCATTCT. Its protein product is CPSSLSWDQPQHS.

The count of this clonotype is one. This clone may be a read error of a much larger clone one base away. This rearrangement joins TRBV10-3 to TRBJ1-6, with 7 bases that match TRBD1. The V gene's germline CDR1 is ENHRY and CDR2 SYGVKD. CDR3 length equals 14 residues. The CDR3 DNA reads as TGTGCCATCCGTGAAGGGGTAGGGGGCTCACCCCTCCACTTT. Protein: CAIREGVGGSPLHF.

About this clonotype: Likely a read error: the CDR3 ends without its conserved phenylalanine or tryptophan. The CDR3 DNA follows: TGTGCCATCAGCGGGGGGCAGTATAATTCACCCCTCCACCTT. This gives the protein CAISGGQYNSPLHL. The chain carries TRBV11-2 and TRBJ1-6, with D maybe TRBD1 (6 bases). The germline V gene has CDR1 SGHAT and CDR2 FQNNGV. This CDR3 spans 14 amino acids.

In this sample, this clonotype turned up once. A much larger clone lies one base from this, so it may be a read error. The V call is TRBV6-5, the J call TRBJ1-2; D is perhaps TRBD1 (5 bases). CDR3 size: 15 residues. CDR1 and CDR2 from the germline V gene are MNHEY and SVGAGI. This CDR3 is CASTRFGGGNYDYTF. The CDR3 DNA is TGTGCCAGCACCAGATTCGGGGGGGGTAACTATGACTACACCTTC.

This clonotype has just a few counts. The rearrangement uses TRBV28 and TRBJ1-2; 8 bases align to TRBD1. J gave up 4 bases and V 5 bases, and 15 bases lay outside the gene matches. The CDR3 totals 17 residues. Per the germline V gene, CDR1 is MDHEN and CDR2 is SYDVKM. In DNA, the CDR3 is TGTGCCAGCAGTCCCGCCGGGACAGGCACAACTACCTATGGCTACACCTTC. Translated, it gives CASSPAGTGTTTYGYTF.

Points on this clonotype: Its ends do not fully match the called genes, so a read error is possible. This chain connects TRBV6-6 to TRBJ2-3; no reliable D call. CDR3 size: 12 residues. Looked up from germline, CDR1 is MNHNY and CDR2 is SVGAGI (reference sequence). CDR3 residues: CASSFSTDAQYF. CDR3 coding DNA: TGTGCCAGCAGCTTCAGTACAGATGCGCAGTATTTT.

Details on this clonotype: One end of the junction fails to match germline, which may point to a read error. The rearrangement uses TRBV5-4 and TRBJ2-7; 7 nucleotides align to TRBD2. The CDR3 runs 15 residues. Germline V gene sequence: CDR1 SGHNT, CDR2 YYREEE (reference sequence). The CDR3 here is CASGLAPGGSYEHYF. CDR3 sequence (DNA): TGTGCCAGCGGCCTCGCCCCCGGGGGGTCGTACGAGCACTACTTC.